Presented here are 17 T cell receptor beta chains from one specimen sequenced in a study of beta chain features in type 1 diabetes. As every portion of the isolated RNA was reverse transcribed, the sequencing read expressed TCRB transcripts. TCRdb keeps only in-frame clones here, not all; method: immunoSEQ multiplex PCR. The sample shows about 930,000 clones, about a sixth of them seen only once. Material: naive CD4+ T cells from blood. Receptors were obtained from a woman aged 18-29 years in good health.

This clone was seen only a few times. The gene calls are TRBV7-9 and TRBJ2-1; 12 bases are shared with TRBD2. V lost 2 bases and J lost 8; bases outside the gene matches: 10. CDR3 length: 17 amino acids. Germline CDR1 is SEHNR and CDR2 is FQNEAQ (reference sequence). The CDR3 reads CASSLPSGRASAHEQFF. The DNA of the CDR3 is TGTGCCAGCAGCTTACCTAGCGGGAGGGCTTCGGCACATGAGCAGTTCTTC.

The chain has TRBV7-2 and TRBJ2-5; D might be TRBD2 (5 bases). Deletions cut 7 bases from V and 3 bases from J, with 15 bases between. The CDR3 covers 14 residues. Germline CDR1 reads SGHTA; CDR2 reads FQGNSA. The CDR3 reads CASTDDSGKETQYF. The CDR3 DNA is TGTGCCAGCACCGACGACTCGGGGAAAGAGACCCAGTACTTC.

Only a few counts were recorded for this clone. The rearrangement joins TRBV11-1 to TRBJ2-5; no clear D. Looked up from germline, CDR1 is SGHAT and CDR2 is FQDESV (reference sequence). This CDR3 spans 13 amino acids. Trimming removed 5 bases from V and 6 bases from J, with 13 bases in between. In DNA, the CDR3 is TGTGCCAGCAGCCAAGGCCCCTTGAAGACCCAGTACTTC. As protein: CASSQGPLKTQYF. The full variable domain, its missing parts supplied by reference TRBV11-1 and TRBJ2-5, is EAEVAQSPRYKITEKSQAVAFWCDPISGHATLYWYRQILGQGPELLVQFQDESVVDDSQLPKDRFSAERLKGVDSTLKIQPAELGDSAMYLCASSQGPLKTQYFGPGTRLLVL.

The chain carries TRBV6-6 and TRBJ1-5; D is ambiguous. This CDR3 comprises 15 residues. Trimming shortened V by 5 bases and J by 4 bases, and 15 bases separated the two germline ends. CDR1 is MNHNY, CDR2 SVGAGI, per germline (reference sequence). The CDR3 here is CASSPQGFQNQPQHF. CDR3 DNA: TGTGCCAGCAGTCCCCAAGGTTTCCAGAATCAGCCCCAGCATTTT.

The chain employs TRBV18 and TRBJ2-5, with 9 bases aligning to TRBD1. Unmatched junction bases numbered 10, after V lost 6 bases and J lost 5 bases. Germline V gene lookup returns CDR1 KGHSH and CDR2 LQKENI. This CDR3 is 15 amino acids long. Here the CDR3 reads CASSQDRGRRETQYF. The CDR3 region has the DNA TGTGCCAGCTCGCAGGACAGGGGTCGGCGGGAGACCCAGTACTTC.

This clone was seen only a few times. The chain is built from TRBV7-2 and TRBJ2-1; D remains unclear. The length of the CDR3 is 15 residues. From germline, CDR1 is SGHTA and CDR2 FQGNSA. Deletions cut 1 base from V and 3 bases from J, with 10 bases between. The CDR3 is CASSLGLPDYNEQFF. Here the CDR3 DNA reads TGTGCCAGCAGCTTAGGACTCCCAGACTACAATGAGCAGTTCTTC.

This clone has more than one count but fewer than ten. V gene TRBV11-2 combines with J gene TRBJ2-5; no clear D gene. The CDR3 is 12 residues long. CDR1 is SGHAT, CDR2 FQNNGV, per germline. V shed 6 bases and J shed 5 bases, with 10 bases lying between them. The CDR3 DNA is TGTGCCAGCAGTACTTTTGGGGAGACCCAGTACTTC. Amino acids: CASSTFGETQYF.

This chain connects TRBV18 to TRBJ1-4, with D unclear. Germline values: CDR1 KGHSH, CDR2 LQKENI. V lost 3 bases to trimming and J lost 6 bases, with 11 bases between them. This CDR3 is built from 14 residues. CDR3 sequence reads: CASSPDGIYEKLFF. The CDR3 bases are TGTGCCAGCTCACCCGACGGAATCTATGAAAAACTGTTTTTT.

This clone turned up a few times. V gene TRBV28 combines with J gene TRBJ2-1; TRBD2 might be the D (5 bases). This CDR3 has 14 amino acids. Germline V gene sequence: CDR1 MDHEN, CDR2 SYDVKM. The V and J ends lost 3 bases and 4 bases respectively, with 10 bases between them. CDR3 loop: CASSFGAGYNEQFF. CDR3 nucleotides: TGTGCCAGCAGTTTCGGCGCGGGTTACAATGAGCAGTTCTTC.

This clone occurred a few times. The chain has TRBV7-2 and TRBJ2-5; 7 nucleotides line up with TRBD1. The DNA end lines up better with TRBJ2-7; the J call may be wrong. This CDR3 spans 14 amino acids. Germline V gene data show CDR1 as SGHTA and CDR2 as FQGNSA. The CDR3 nucleotides read TGTGCCAGCAGCTCTAACCGGGACAGCTACGAGCAGTACTTC. Its translation is CASSSNRDSYEQYF.

In this sample, this clone turned up many times. The chain carries TRBV2 and TRBJ2-1; tentatively, D is TRBD2 (6 bases). V lost 2 bases and J 3 bases, leaving 11 bases between the germline ends. The CDR3 is 15 residues long. Germline loops: CDR1 SNHLY, CDR2 FYNNEI. CDR3 nucleotide sequence: TGTGCCAGCAGTGAATCCGGCGGGATCTACAATGAGCAGTTCTTC. This codes for CASSESGGIYNEQFF.

This clone was seen only a few times. V usage is TRBV15 and J usage is TRBJ2-1, with TRBD2 identical over 12 bases. With V trimmed by 2 bases and J by 8 bases, 7 bases remained unmatched. Germline V gene lookup returns CDR1 LNHNV and CDR2 YYDKDF (reference sequence). The length of the CDR3 is 16 residues. The CDR3 loop reads CATSRLAGGPGDEQFF. CDR3 bases: TGTGCCACCAGCAGACTAGCGGGAGGGCCTGGGGATGAGCAGTTCTTC.

This clone was picked up a small number of times. This rearrangement joins TRBV4-3 to TRBJ2-2; TRBD2 matches 7 bases. With V trimmed by 4 bases and J by 3 bases, 14 bases remained unmatched. CDR1 LGHNA and CDR2 YSLEER come from the germline V gene. CDR3 size: 18 residues. CDR3 DNA: TGCGCCAGCAGCCGAGGGGATCGGGGGGAGCATTACACCGGGGAGCTGTTTTTT. It specifies CASSRGDRGEHYTGELFF.

The CDR3 nucleotides read TGTGCCAGCAGCGTAGGCAGACCCGACAATTCACCCCTCCACTTT. This encodes CASSVGRPDNSPLHF. The J gene is TRBJ1-6, the V gene TRBV9, with unresolved D. Germline CDR1 SGDLS, CDR2 YYNGEE. The ends were cut back, 0 bases at V and 7 bases at J, with 11 bases in the middle. This CDR3 contains 15 residues.

This clone was observed a handful of times. The chain uses TRBV5-1 and TRBJ2-6; D remains ambiguous. The germline gives CDR1 SGHRS, CDR2 YFSETQ. This CDR3 contains 14 residues. Between the trimmed V and J ends, which lost 4 bases and 0 bases, there was a span of 5 bases. The CDR3 nucleotides are TGCGCCAGCAGCGCGTACTCTGGGGCCAACGTCCTGACTTTC. Protein sequence: CASSAYSGANVLTF. The full variable domain, its missing parts supplied by reference TRBV5-1 and TRBJ2-6, is KAGVTQTPRYLIKTRGQQVTLSCSPISGHRSVSWYQQTPGQGLQFLFEYFSETQRNKGNFPGRFSGRQFSNSRSEMNVSTLELGDSALYLCASSAYSGANVLTFGAGSRLTVL.

The J gene is TRBJ2-5, the V gene TRBV5-1; 8 nucleotides align to TRBD2. V was clipped by 2 bases and J by 1 base; unmatched bases: 1. The germline gives CDR1 SGHRS, CDR2 YFSETQ. The length of the CDR3 is 14 residues. The CDR3 DNA sequence: TGCGCCAGCAGCTTTGCGGGGGGCCAAGAGACCCAGTACTTC. Protein product: CASSFAGGQETQYF.

The V gene is TRBV4-1, the J gene TRBJ2-7; 7 nucleotides agree with TRBD2. V gave up 2 bases and J gave up 5 bases; unmatched junction bases: 6. Germline V CDR1 and CDR2: MGHRA, YSYEKL. The CDR3 covers 14 residues. CDR3 sequence (DNA): TGCGCCAGCAGCCAATGGACTAGTAGGAACGAGCAGTACTTC. Protein: CASSQWTSRNEQYF.